The clone carrying this T cell receptor (beta chain) was observed once. The antigen is not known. CDR1 and CDR2 from the germline V gene are MGHDK and SYGVNS. Trimming pared 5 bases from V and 3 bases from J, leaving 10 bases between. The CDR3 length is 14 residues. The sample belongs to a study of cytomegalovirus exposure and HLA in healthy donors. Study conclusions and caveats: Segments of the TCR beta V type were, in most cases, productive about 87% or about 30% of the time in an earlier analysis. High sensitivity and specificity were reportedly achieved when the classifier diagnosed cytomegalovirus status. Association of a missense DCLRE1C variant with TCR beta V- and J-gene trimming was reported in a later analysis.

Primers: 60 Vbeta forward and 13 Jbeta reverse. The method was immunoSEQ multiplex PCR; TCRdb's version includes in-frame clones alone and lacks a portion of them. Counted here are about 130,000 clones, approximately 75% occurring once; the ten biggest clones make up approximately 6%. Despite likely unrecorded immune exposures, the donors were nominally healthy at the time of sampling. The clonotype originates from a woman aged 40 to 55 in good health and CMV-seropositive. The chain couples TRBV25-1 to TRBJ1-4, with D maybe TRBD1 (6 bases). The sequenced sample consisted of PBMCs. For the CDR3, the DNA is TGTGCCAGCAGTACCTGGACAGCTAATGAAAAACTGTTTTTT. Protein: CASSTWTANEKLFF.